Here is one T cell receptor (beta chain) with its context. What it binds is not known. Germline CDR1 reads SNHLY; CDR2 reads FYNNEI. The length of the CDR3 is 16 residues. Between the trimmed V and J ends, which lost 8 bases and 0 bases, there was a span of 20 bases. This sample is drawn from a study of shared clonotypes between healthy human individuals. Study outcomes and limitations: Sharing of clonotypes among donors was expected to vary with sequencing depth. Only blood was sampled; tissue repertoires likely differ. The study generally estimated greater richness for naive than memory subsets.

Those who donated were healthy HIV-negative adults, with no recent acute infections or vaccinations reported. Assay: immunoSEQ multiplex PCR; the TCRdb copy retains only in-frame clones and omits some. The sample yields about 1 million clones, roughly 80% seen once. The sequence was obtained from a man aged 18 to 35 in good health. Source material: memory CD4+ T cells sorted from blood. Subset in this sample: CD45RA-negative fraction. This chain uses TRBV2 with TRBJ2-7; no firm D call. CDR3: CASLNDFFSSSYEQYF. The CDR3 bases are TGTGCCAGCCTCAACGACTTCTTCTCCAGCTCCTACGAGCAGTACTTC.